This T cell receptor (beta chain) was captured by sequencing in a study of shared clonotypes between healthy human individuals. Data came from immunoSEQ multiplex PCR; TCRdb stores just in-frame clones and leaves some out. The data show roughly 2,300,000 clones, around 92% seen once. The CDR3 has 13 residues. V was trimmed by 4 bases and J by 6 bases, leaving 13 bases between them. The germline V gene encodes CDR1 MNHNS and CDR2 SASEGT. The J gene is TRBJ2-7, the V gene TRBV6-1; D is undetermined. This TCR came from a man between 18 and 35 years old in good health. Some clones in this sample may be carry-over from other donors' samples. The sample was naive CD4+ T cells from PBMCs. As to subset: CD45RA+ positively selected. The CDR3 loop reads CASSVVGLPEQYF. CDR3 in DNA: TGTGCCAGCAGTGTGGTCGGCCTCCCCGAGCAGTACTTC.